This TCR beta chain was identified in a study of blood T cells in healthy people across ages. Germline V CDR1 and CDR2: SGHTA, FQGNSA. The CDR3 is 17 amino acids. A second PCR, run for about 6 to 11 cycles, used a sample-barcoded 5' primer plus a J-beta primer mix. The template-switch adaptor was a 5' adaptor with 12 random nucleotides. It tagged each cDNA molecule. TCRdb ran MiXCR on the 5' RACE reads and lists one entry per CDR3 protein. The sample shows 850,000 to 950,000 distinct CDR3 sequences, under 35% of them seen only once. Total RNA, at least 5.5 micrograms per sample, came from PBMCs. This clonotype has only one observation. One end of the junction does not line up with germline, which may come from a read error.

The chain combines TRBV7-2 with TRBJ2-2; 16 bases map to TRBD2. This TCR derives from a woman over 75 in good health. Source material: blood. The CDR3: CASSSGLAGGPGGERFF. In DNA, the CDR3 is TGTGCCAGCAGCTCGGGACTAGCGGGGGGGCCCGGCGGGGAGCGGTTTTTT.